These 5 T cell receptor beta chains came from one sample sequenced in a study of blood T cell repertoires in COVID-19 (dated by TCRdb to about 2020). The method was the immunoSEQ multiplex PCR assay. Drawn from immuneACCESS, this table holds only the in-frame rearrangements with V and J called that TCRdb kept. Clones are partly lost; checked studies trace under half to an unresolved V gene and leave the rest unexplained. Counted in this sample were approximately 200,000 clones; approximately 86% of them appeared once. The ten largest account for 2.5% to 3.5% of the sample. Sequenced sample: peripheral blood. These receptor sequences come from a woman aged 30 to 39 with active or convalescent COVID-19.

The chain combines TRBV29-1 with TRBJ1-2; no clear D. The germline gives CDR1 SQVTM, CDR2 ANQGSEA. The CDR3 is made up of 11 amino acids. Trimming left V 4 bases short and J 7 bases short, with 10 bases between. The CDR3 reads CSVVGASGYTF. As DNA, the CDR3 is TGCAGCGTTGTGGGCGCAAGTGGCTACACCTTC.

Only a few counts were recorded for this clone. The rearrangement joins TRBV2 to TRBJ1-1; 7 bases agree with TRBD1. The CDR3 sequence is 16 residues long. The junction had 12 bases not matched to a gene; V was cut back by 8 bases and J by 0 bases. The V gene's germline CDR1 is SNHLY and CDR2 FYNNEI. The CDR3 bases are TGTGCCAGCTCCACCGGGGGACAGTTCATGAACACTGAAGCTTTCTTT. Translating it yields CASSTGGQFMNTEAFF.

The chain has TRBV6-5 and TRBJ2-7, with TRBD1 identical over 10 bases. The junction had 4 bases not matched to a gene; V was cut back by 10 bases and J by 4 bases. The CDR3 is made up of 12 amino acids. Germline lookup yields CDR1 MNHEY and CDR2 SVGAGI. As DNA, the CDR3 is TGTGCCACTACGGGACAGGGGTACGAGCAGTACTTC. Its translation: CATTGQGYEQYF.

J is TRBJ2-3 and V is TRBV19; 10 positions match TRBD1. The CDR3 runs to 14 residues. Germline V gene lookup returns CDR1 LNHDA and CDR2 SQIVND (reference sequence). The ends lost 4 bases at V and 5 bases at J; junction bases unmatched: 3. The CDR3 region has the DNA TGTGCCAGTAGTACGGGACAGGGGATAGATACGCAGTATTTT. This sequence encodes CASSTGQGIDTQYF.

CDR3 nucleotides: TGTGCCAGCAGTCTACTGGGGACTAGCGGGGGGGCAAGTACTAGCAATGAGCAGTTCTTC. Its protein product is CASSLLGTSGGASTSNEQFF. V gene TRBV27 combines with J gene TRBJ2-1; 16 bases are a match to TRBD2. The trim removed 5 bases at V and 6 bases at J, leaving 16 bases unmatched. Germline V gene data show CDR1 as MNHEY and CDR2 as SMNVEV (reference sequence). The CDR3 loop spans 20 amino acids.